The source of this TCR beta chain is a study of blood T cell repertoires in COVID-19. Study context: COVID-19 samples, acute and convalescent, were from the United States, Italy and Spain.

Per the authors' pipeline: Estimated nucleated cell counts came from reference gene primer amplification. Data came from immunoSEQ multiplex PCR; TCRdb stores just in-frame clones and leaves some out. That table furnishes V, J and clone size, whereas the DNA furnished D and trimming. The sample consists of 150,000 to 200,000 clones, around nine tenths of them appearing once. The V and J ends lost 3 bases and 5 bases respectively, with 16 bases between them. Germline V lookup: CDR1 LNHDA, CDR2 SQIVND (reference sequence). The CDR3 totals 15 residues. This TCR was recovered from a man aged 65 to 79 with acute or convalescent COVID-19. This chain links TRBV19 with TRBJ1-2; no clear D. The source material was peripheral blood. The CDR3 reads CASSMTPGREYGYTF. The CDR3 DNA is TGTGCCAGTAGTATGACTCCTGGTAGAGAGTATGGCTACACCTTC.